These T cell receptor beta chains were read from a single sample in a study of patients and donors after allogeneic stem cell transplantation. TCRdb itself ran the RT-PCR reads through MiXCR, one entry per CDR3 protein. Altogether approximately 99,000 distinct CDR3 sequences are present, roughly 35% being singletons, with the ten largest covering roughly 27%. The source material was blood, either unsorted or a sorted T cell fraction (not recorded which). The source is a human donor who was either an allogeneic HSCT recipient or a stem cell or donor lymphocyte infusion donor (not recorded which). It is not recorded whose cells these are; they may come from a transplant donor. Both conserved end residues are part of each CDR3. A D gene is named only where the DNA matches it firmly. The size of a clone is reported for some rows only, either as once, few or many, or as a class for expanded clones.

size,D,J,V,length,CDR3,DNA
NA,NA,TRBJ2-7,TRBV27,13,CASSFQPNLEQYF,TGTGCCAGCAGTTTCCAGCCAAATTTGGAGCAGTACTTC
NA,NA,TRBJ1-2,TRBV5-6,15,CASSLGTLSSRGYTF,TGTGCCAGCAGCTTGGGGACACTCTCCTCTAGGGGCTACACCTTC
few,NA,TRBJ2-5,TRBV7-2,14,CASSFTHWRETQYF,TGTGCCAGCAGCTTTACTCATTGGAGAGAGACCCAGTACTTC
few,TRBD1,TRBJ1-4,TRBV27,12,CASRTGNEKLFF,TGTGCCAGCCGGACAGGGAATGAAAAACTGTTTTTT
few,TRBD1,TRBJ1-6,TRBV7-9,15,CASSFGDRSHSPLHF,TGTGCCAGCAGCTTTGGGGACAGGAGTCATTCACCCCTCCACTTT
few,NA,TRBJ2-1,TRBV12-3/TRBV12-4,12,CASRRSYNEQFF,TGTGCCAGCAGAAGGTCCTACAATGAGCAGTTCTTC
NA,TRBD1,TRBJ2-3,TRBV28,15,CASSSDRGRWDTQYF,TGTGCCAGCAGTTCGGACAGGGGGCGTTGGGATACGCAGTATTTT
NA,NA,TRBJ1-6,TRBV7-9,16,CASSLARYGDNSPLHF,TGTGCCAGCAGCTTAGCCCGCTATGGGGATAATTCACCCCTCCACTTT
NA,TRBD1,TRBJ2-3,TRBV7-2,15,CASSSDGQATDTQYF,TGTGCCAGCAGCTCCGATGGACAGGCCACAGATACGCAGTATTTT
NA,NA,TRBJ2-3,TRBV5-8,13,CASSTDRGDTQYF,TGTGCCAGCAGCACAGACCGTGGGGATACGCAGTATTTT
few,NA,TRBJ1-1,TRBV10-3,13,CAISDRENTEAFF,TGTGCCATCAGTGACCGAGAGAACACTGAAGCTTTCTTT
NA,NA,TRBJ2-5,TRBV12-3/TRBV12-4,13,CASSLRHQETQYF,TGTGCCAGCAGTTTGAGACACCAAGAGACCCAGTACTTC
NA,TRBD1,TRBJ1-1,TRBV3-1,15,CASSHHGQGHTEAFF,TGTGCCAGCAGCCATCACGGACAGGGCCACACTGAAGCTTTCTTT
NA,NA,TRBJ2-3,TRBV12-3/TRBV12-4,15,CASSLRERDTDTQYF,TGTGCCAGCAGTTTGAGGGAGAGGGACACAGATACGCAGTATTTT
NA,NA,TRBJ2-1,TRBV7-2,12,CASSLARGEQFF,TGTGCCAGCAGCTTAGCCCGGGGTGAGCAGTTCTTC
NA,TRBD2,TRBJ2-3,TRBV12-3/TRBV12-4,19,CASSLVRPSLAGGTDTQYF,TGTGCCAGCAGTTTAGTCCGCCCAAGTCTAGCGGGAGGCACAGATACGCAGTATTTT
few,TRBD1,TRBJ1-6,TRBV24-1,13,CATQDRESSPLHF,TGTGCCACACAGGACAGGGAGAGTTCACCCCTCCACTTT
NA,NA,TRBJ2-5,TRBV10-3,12,CAISELEETQYF,TGTGCCATCAGTGAGCTAGAGGAGACCCAGTACTTC
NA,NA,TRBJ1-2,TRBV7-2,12,CASSLARGSYTF,TGTGCCAGCAGCTTAGCTCGGGGGAGCTACACCTTC
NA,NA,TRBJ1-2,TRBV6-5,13,CASKRGQNYGYTF,TGTGCCAGCAAGCGAGGGCAGAACTATGGCTACACCTTC
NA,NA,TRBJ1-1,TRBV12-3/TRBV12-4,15,CASSLVEGPNTEAFF,TGTGCCAGCAGTTTAGTTGAGGGGCCGAACACTGAAGCTTTCTTT
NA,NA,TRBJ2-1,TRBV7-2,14,CASSPTQGPGEQFF,TGTGCCAGCAGCCCTACGCAGGGGCCGGGTGAGCAGTTCTTC
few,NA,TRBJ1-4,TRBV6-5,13,CASSYSYDEKLFF,TGTGCCAGCAGTTACTCCTACGACGAAAAACTGTTTTTT
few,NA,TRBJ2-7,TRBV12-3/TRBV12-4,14,CASSRHGRVYEQYF,TGTGCCAGCAGCAGACACGGAAGGGTCTACGAGCAGTACTTC
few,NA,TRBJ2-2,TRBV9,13,CASSPSETGELFF,TGTGCCAGCAGCCCGTCGGAGACCGGGGAGCTGTTTTTT
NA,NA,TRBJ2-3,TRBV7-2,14,CASSPEVSSDTQYF,TGTGCCAGCAGCCCGGAGGTATCATCAGATACGCAGTATTTT
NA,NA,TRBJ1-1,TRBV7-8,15,CASSVRQVGVTEAFF,TGTGCCAGCAGCGTAAGACAGGTGGGAGTCACTGAAGCTTTCTTT
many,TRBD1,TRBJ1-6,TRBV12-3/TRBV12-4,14,CASSFRDRDSPLHF,TGTGCCAGCAGTTTCAGGGACAGGGACTCACCCCTCCACTTT
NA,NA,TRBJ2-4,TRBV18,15,CASSPTPGIKNIQYF,TGTGCCAGCTCCCCTACCCCAGGGATCAAAAACATTCAGTACTTC
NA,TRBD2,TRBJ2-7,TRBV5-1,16,CASSLGPLAGDYEQYF,TGCGCCAGCAGCTTGGGACCTCTAGCGGGAGACTACGAGCAGTACTTC
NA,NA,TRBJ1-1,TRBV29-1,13,CSSRGFSNTEAFF,TGCAGCTCCCGGGGATTCTCGAACACTGAAGCTTTCTTT
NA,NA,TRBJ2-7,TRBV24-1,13,CATSDQTGYEQYF,TGTGCCACCAGTGACCAGACAGGCTACGAGCAGTACTTC
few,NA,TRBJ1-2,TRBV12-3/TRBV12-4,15,CASSLVGQLFYGYTF,TGTGCCAGCAGTTTAGTTGGCCAGCTTTTCTATGGCTACACCTTC
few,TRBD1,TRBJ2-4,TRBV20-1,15,CSARGQEVAKNIQYF,TGCAGTGCTAGGGGACAGGAGGTAGCCAAAAACATTCAGTACTTC
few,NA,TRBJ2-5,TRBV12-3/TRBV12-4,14,CASSFPRDGETQYF,TGTGCCAGCAGTTTCCCGCGGGATGGGGAGACCCAGTACTTC
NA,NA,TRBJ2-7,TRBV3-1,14,CASSQVPFSYEQYF,TGTGCCAGCAGCCAAGTCCCCTTCTCCTACGAGCAGTACTTC
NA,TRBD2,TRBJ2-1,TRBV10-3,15,CAISAGTSGYNEQFF,TGTGCCATCAGTGCCGGGACTAGCGGGTACAATGAGCAGTTCTTC
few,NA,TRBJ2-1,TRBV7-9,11,CASSVGNEQFF,TGTGCCAGCAGCGTGGGGAATGAGCAGTTCTTC
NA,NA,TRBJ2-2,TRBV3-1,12,CASSHRGGELFF,TGTGCCAGCAGCCACCGGGGCGGGGAGCTGTTTTTT
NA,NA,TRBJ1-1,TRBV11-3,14,CASSLVGPNTEAFF,TGTGCCAGCAGCTTAGTGGGCCCGAACACTGAAGCTTTCTTT
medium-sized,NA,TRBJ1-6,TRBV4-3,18,CASSQKYGGGEKNSPLHF,TGCGCCAGCAGCCAAAAATATGGAGGGGGGGAGAAGAATTCACCCCTCCACTTT
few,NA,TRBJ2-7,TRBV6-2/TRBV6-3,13,CASDSDMAYEQYF,TGTGCCAGCGATTCAGACATGGCCTACGAGCAGTACTTC
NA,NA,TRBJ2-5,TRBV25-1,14,CASSPGRLVETQYF,TGTGCCAGCAGTCCCGGTAGGCTAGTGGAGACCCAGTACTTC
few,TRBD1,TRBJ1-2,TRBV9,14,CASSVAADRGGYTF,TGTGCCAGCAGCGTAGCCGCCGACAGGGGGGGCTACACCTTC
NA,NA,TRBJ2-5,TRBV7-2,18,CASSLELARLHLQETQYF,TGTGCCAGCAGCTTAGAGCTCGCACGGCTCCACCTTCAAGAGACCCAGTACTTC
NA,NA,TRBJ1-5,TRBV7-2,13,CASSTTREQPQHF,TGTGCCAGCAGCACTACTCGGGAACAGCCCCAGCATTTT
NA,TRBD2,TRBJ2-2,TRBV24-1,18,CATSDPTIPGRATGELFF,TGTGCCACCAGTGACCCCACTATACCCGGGAGGGCCACCGGGGAGCTGTTTTTT
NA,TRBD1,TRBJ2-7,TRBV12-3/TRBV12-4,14,CASSKGQKTYEQYF,TGTGCCAGCAGTAAGGGACAGAAAACCTACGAGCAGTACTTC
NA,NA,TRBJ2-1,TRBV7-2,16,CASSWTDSPTYNEQFF,TGTGCCAGCAGTTGGACGGACTCTCCTACCTACAATGAGCAGTTCTTC
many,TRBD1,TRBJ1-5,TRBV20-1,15,CSAPTGGPNNQPQHF,TGCAGTGCACCTACAGGGGGCCCAAACAATCAGCCCCAGCATTTT
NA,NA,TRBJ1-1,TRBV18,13,CASSPSSGTEAFF,TGTGCCAGCTCACCTTCCTCAGGCACTGAAGCTTTCTTT
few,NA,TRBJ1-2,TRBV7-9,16,CASSCRGQDKCRDYTF,TGTGCCAGCAGCTGTAGGGGCCAAGATAAATGCCGGGACTACACCTTC
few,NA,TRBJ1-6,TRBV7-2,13,CASSLSLNSPLHF,TGTGCCAGCAGCTTGAGCCTCAATTCACCCCTCCACTTT
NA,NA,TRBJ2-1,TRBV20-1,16,CSAQSGGLSSYNEQFF,TGCAGTGCCCAGTCGGGCGGCCTAAGCTCCTACAATGAGCAGTTCTTC